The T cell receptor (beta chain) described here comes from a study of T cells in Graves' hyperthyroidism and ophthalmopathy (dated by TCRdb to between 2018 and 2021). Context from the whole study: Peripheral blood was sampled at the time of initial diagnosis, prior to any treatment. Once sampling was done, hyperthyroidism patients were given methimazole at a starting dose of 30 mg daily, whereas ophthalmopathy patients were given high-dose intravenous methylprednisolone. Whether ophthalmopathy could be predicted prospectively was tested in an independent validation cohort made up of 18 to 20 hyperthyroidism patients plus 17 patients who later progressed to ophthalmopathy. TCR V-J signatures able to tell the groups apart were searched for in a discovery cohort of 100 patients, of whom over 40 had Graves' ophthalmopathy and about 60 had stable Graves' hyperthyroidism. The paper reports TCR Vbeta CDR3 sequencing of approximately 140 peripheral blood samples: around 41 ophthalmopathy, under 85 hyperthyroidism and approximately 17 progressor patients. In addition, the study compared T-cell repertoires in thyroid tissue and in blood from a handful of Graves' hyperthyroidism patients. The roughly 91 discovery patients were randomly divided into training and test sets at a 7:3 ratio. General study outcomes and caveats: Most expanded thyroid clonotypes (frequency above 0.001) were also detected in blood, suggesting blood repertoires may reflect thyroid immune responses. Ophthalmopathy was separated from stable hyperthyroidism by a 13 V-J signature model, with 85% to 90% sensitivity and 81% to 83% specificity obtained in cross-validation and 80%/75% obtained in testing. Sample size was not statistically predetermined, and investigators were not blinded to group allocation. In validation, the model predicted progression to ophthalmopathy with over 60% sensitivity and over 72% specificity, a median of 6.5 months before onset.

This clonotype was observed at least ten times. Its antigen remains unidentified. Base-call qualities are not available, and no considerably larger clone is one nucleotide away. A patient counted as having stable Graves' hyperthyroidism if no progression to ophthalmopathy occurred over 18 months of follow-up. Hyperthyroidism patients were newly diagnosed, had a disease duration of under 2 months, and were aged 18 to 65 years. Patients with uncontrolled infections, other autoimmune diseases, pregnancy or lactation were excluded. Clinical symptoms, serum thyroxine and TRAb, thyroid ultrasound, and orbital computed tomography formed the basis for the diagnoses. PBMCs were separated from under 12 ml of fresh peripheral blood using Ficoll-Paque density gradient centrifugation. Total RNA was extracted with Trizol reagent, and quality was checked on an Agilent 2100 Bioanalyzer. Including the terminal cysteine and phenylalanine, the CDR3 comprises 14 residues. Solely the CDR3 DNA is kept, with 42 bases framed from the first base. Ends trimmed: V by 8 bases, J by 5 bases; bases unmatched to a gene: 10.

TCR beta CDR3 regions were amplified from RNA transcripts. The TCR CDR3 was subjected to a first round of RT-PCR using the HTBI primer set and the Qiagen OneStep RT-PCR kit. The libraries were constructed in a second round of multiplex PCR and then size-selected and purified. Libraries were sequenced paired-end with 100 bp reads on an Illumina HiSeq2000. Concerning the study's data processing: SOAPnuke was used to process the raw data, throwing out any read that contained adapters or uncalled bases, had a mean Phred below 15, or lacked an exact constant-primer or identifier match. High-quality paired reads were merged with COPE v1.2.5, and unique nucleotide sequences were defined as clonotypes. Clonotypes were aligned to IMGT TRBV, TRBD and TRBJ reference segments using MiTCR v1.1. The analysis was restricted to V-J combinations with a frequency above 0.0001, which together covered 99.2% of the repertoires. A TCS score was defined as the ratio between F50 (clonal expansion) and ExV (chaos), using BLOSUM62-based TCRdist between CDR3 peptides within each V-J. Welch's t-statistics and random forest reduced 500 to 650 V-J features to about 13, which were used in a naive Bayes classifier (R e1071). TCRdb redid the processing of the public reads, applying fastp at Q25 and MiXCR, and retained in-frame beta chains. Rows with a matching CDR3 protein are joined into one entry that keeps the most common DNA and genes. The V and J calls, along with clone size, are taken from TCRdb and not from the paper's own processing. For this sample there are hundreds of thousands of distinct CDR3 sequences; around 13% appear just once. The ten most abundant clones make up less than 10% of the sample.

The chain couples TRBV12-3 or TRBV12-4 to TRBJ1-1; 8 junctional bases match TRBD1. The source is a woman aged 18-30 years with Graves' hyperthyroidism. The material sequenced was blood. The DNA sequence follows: TGTGCCAGCTGCGCGCAGGGGGCATCGACTGAAGCTTTCTTT. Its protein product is CASCAQGASTEAFF.